This TCR beta chain was profiled in a study of shared clonotypes between healthy human individuals. Study results and limitations: Estimated richness was generally greater in naive than memory subsets.

On this clone itself: Its specificity is unknown.

This CDR3 has 14 amino acids. Losses at the gene ends were 5 bases for V and 2 bases for J; bases not matched to a gene: 7. Germline V CDR1 and CDR2: GTSNPN, SVGIG (reference sequence). Clones were sequenced by immunoSEQ multiplex PCR, and TCRdb holds only the in-frame ones, with some missing. The sample includes 2 million to 3 million clones, under 95% of them seen just once. Sequenced material: naive CD4+ T cells from PBMCs. Subset denoted: CD45RA+ positively selected. The chain recombines TRBV30 with TRBJ2-3, with TRBD1 identical over 7 bases. The clonotype was recovered from a young man in good health. Some clones in this sample may be carry-over from other donors' samples. The CDR3 sequence is CAWGDGTDTDTQYF. In DNA, the CDR3 is TGTGCCTGGGGCGACGGGACAGACACAGATACGCAGTATTTT.